According to its frequency, the clone carrying this T cell receptor (beta chain) is medium-sized. Its antigen is as yet unknown. There are 14 residues in the CDR3. Germline CDR1 is LNHDA and CDR2 is SQIVND (reference sequence). These data are taken from a study of T cell clusters in autoimmune cytopenias. Study overall: Per sample, median TRB depth was approximately 47,000 reads, yielding a median 2,350 distinct clonotypes.

TRB rearrangements were amplified by touch-down multiplex PCR with mixed TRB-A/B primers. TCRdb re-called the multiplex PCR reads; every CDR3 protein appears as one record, without DNA. The repertoire table contains several thousand distinct CDR3 sequences. Some 38,000 genome equivalents of blood DNA were amplified for TRB. Broader study findings: TRB repertoire shifts in secondary cytopenia and chronic lymphocytic leukemia mostly reflected lymphoma, not autoimmunity. Clustering suggested that physiological T cell clusters were missing in primary autoimmune cytopenia patients. Compared with active autoimmune hepatitis patients, healthy donors showed 2.5 to 3-fold more exclusive TRB clusters.

What was sequenced was peripheral blood. The rearrangement uses TRBV19 and TRBJ2-2. This TCR came from a human donor with an autoimmune cytopenia or autoimmune hepatitis (not recorded which). CDR3 residues: CASSRTRVPGELFF.